This T cell receptor (beta chain) was obtained from a study of CD8 T cells in Susac syndrome. cDNA came from about 0.5 to 1 ug RNA primed by random hexamers. TCRdb recomputed calls from the immunoSEQ multiplex PCR reads with MiXCR, one row per CDR3 protein. The sample records approximately 100,000 distinct CDR3 sequences, around 90% being singletons. Germline values: CDR1 SGHRS, CDR2 YFSETQ. The CDR3 runs 14 residues. Between the trimmed V and J ends, which lost 0 bases and 9 bases, there was a span of 15 bases. Controls matched for age and sex were healthy donors. This chain links TRBV5-1 with TRBJ1-2, with D unresolved. This receptor was identified in a human donor in good health. Sample: CD4+ T cells from PBMCs. In DNA form, the CDR3 reads TGCGCCAGCAGCTTGGAAGCTCAGGAGTTTCGCTACACCTTC. Protein sequence: CASSLEAQEFRYTF.